Following are 9 T cell receptor beta chains from one sample sequenced in a study of Ad26.COV2.S vaccination and SARS-CoV-2 variants. Treatment: 15 to 20 received Ad26.COV2.S at low or high dose, single or two shots; a few received placebo; per-sample allocation not given. The samples date from day 63 after the first vaccine or placebo injection. Data came from immunoSEQ multiplex PCR; TCRdb stores just in-frame clones and leaves some out. Of roughly 500,000 clones listed, around 85% were seen once; the top ten hold 9.5% to 15%. The source material was peripheral blood, sampled in a trial of Ad26.COV2.S vaccine versus placebo. All receptors derive from a person between 18 and 65 years old who received the Ad26.COV2.S COVID-19 vaccine or a placebo.

The CDR3 DNA follows: TGTGCCACCAGCAGATTAGCGGGAGGGACCTACGAGCAGTACTTC. This sequence encodes CATSRLAGGTYEQYF. V gene TRBV15 combines with J gene TRBJ2-7; 11 nucleotides line up with TRBD2. In germline, CDR1 is LNHNV, CDR2 YYDKDF (reference sequence). The length of the CDR3 is 15 residues. The V gene end was trimmed by 2 bases and the J gene end by 2 bases; junction bases not matched to a gene: 2.

The rearrangement joins TRBV10-3 to TRBJ1-6, with 7 bases fitting TRBD1. There are 15 residues in the CDR3. J lost 7 bases, V lost 1 base, and 4 bases had no gene match. Germline V lookup: CDR1 ENHRY, CDR2 SYGVKD. The CDR3 coding sequence is TGTGCCATCAGTGAGTTGGGGACAGCAAATTCACCCCTCCACTTT. Translated: CAISELGTANSPLHF.

This chain joins TRBV28 and TRBJ1-4, with a weak D call TRBD1 (5 bases). The V and J ends lost 5 bases and 10 bases respectively, with 11 bases between them. The CDR3 spans 12 residues. The germline V gene has CDR1 MDHEN and CDR2 SYDVKM. The CDR3 spells CASSLKQGKLFF. Here the CDR3 DNA reads TGTGCCAGCAGTCTTAAGCAGGGAAAACTGTTTTTT.

This chain joins TRBV19 and TRBJ1-1; D is unresolved. The ends were cut back, 1 base at V and 2 bases at J, with 11 bases in the middle. Germline CDR1 LNHDA, CDR2 SQIVND (reference sequence). The CDR3 has 15 amino acids. In nucleotides, the CDR3 is TGTGCCAGTAGTATAGCAGGAGGGAGTAACACTGAAGCTTTCTTT. Its translation: CASSIAGGSNTEAFF.

Here the CDR3 reads CASSLDSQPQHF. CDR3 nucleotides: TGTGCCAGCAGCTTGGACTCTCAGCCCCAGCATTTT. V usage is TRBV7-2 and J usage is TRBJ1-5; D remains ambiguous. V was cut by 3 bases and J by 6 bases, with 6 bases left in between. The germline gives CDR1 SGHTA, CDR2 FQGNSA. The CDR3 sequence is 12 residues long.

This clone was detected once. This sequence joins TRBV6-5 and TRBJ1-1, with D possibly TRBD1 on 6 matching bases. The V and J ends lost 7 bases and 0 bases respectively, with 15 bases between them. The length of the CDR3 is 15 residues. In germline, CDR1 is MNHEY, CDR2 SVGAGI. The DNA of the CDR3 is TGTGCCAGCACCCTTGGGGGACACTTGAACACTGAAGCTTTCTTT. Residues: CASTLGGHLNTEAFF.

The chain combines TRBV7-6 with TRBJ1-1, with 9 nucleotides matching TRBD1. V shed 0 bases and J 2 bases; nucleotides not matched to a gene: 7. This CDR3 has 17 residues. Germline V gives CDR1 SGHVS, CDR2 FNYEAQ. DNA for the CDR3: TGTGCCAGCAGCTTAGCTACGGGGACAGGGACAAACACTGAAGCTTTCTTT. It yields the protein CASSLATGTGTNTEAFF.

The chain is built from TRBV24-1 and TRBJ2-1; D may correspond to TRBD1 or TRBD2 (5 bases each). Trimming took off 5 bases at V and 3 bases at J, with 19 bases between the two ends. CDR1 is KGHDR and CDR2 is SFDVKD in the germline V gene. This CDR3 contains 17 residues. Here the CDR3 DNA reads TGTGCCACCAGTGCTCCTGGGAGTGGGGCGGACTACAATGAGCAGTTCTTC. Translating gives CATSAPGSGADYNEQFF.

The chain couples TRBV20-1 to TRBJ2-5; no firm D call. This CDR3 is built from 15 residues. The germline V and J ends were trimmed by 3 bases and 1 base, with 15 bases remaining between them. Per the germline V gene, CDR1 is DFQATT and CDR2 is SNEGSKA (reference sequence). Written as DNA, the CDR3 is TGCAGTGCTAGTTTAATTGGAACAAGCCAAGAGACCCAGTACTTC. Translation: CSASLIGTSQETQYF.